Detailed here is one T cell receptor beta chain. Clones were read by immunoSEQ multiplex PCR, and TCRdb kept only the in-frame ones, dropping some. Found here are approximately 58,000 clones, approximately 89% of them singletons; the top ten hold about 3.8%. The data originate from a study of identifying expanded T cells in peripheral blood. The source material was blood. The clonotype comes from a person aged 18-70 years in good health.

Here the CDR3 reads CASSRDSTDTQYF. In DNA, the CDR3 is TGTGCCAGTAGTAGAGACAGCACAGATACGCAGTATTTT. The chain carries TRBV19 and TRBJ2-3; the D is unclear. CDR1 is LNHDA, CDR2 SQIVND, per germline (reference sequence). V lost 4 bases and J lost 0, with 5 bases in between. This CDR3 has 13 residues.